The clone carrying this TCR beta chain was detected only a few times. Its target is not known. Using its own MiXCR run on the reads, TCRdb lists one record per CDR3 protein. Seen here are 250,000 or so distinct CDR3 sequences, 8% to 9.5% observed once, and the top ten hold over 12%. This entry belongs to a study of T cell repertoires in cytomegalovirus infection. Study conclusions and caveats: HLA-C-restricted, CMV-specific TCR beta clonotypes were dominant ex vivo.

The germline V gene has CDR1 MNHEY and CDR2 SVGEGT. CDR3 size: 16 residues. V was trimmed by 0 bases and J by 3 bases, leaving 14 bases between them. Sequencing input: PBMCs. This rearrangement joins TRBV6-2 or TRBV6-3 to TRBJ2-5; perhaps D is TRBD1 or TRBD2 (5 bases each). This sequence originates from a human donor in good health (CMV status not recorded). Some clones in this sample may be carry-over from other donors' samples. This CDR3 reads CASSYSTTGLEETQYF. Written as DNA, the CDR3 is TGTGCCAGCAGTTACTCGACTACGGGGCTAGAAGAGACCCAGTACTTC.